Listed below are T cell receptor beta chains from one sample, sequenced in a study of blood T cell repertoires in COVID-19. The method was immunoSEQ multiplex PCR; TCRdb's version includes in-frame clones alone and lacks a portion of them. The table records approximately 230,000 clones, roughly 88% of them present only once. Sequencing was done on a sample of peripheral blood. Receptors were obtained from a man aged 30 to 45 who had recovered from COVID-19. Each CDR3 is given with its conserved first and last residue. Each record gives: CDR3 protein, CDR3 DNA, V gene, CDR3 length, J gene, clone size, D gene. D genes are given only for firm matches. Size values are once, few and many counts, or a class for expanded clones, and some rows have none.

cdr3_aa: CAISGGVNSPLHF
cdr3_nt: TGTGCCATCTCGGGAGGGGTGAATTCACCCCTCCACTTT
v_call: TRBV12-3/TRBV12-4
cdr3_length: 13
j_call: TRBJ1-6
clone_size: -
d_call: -

cdr3_aa: CASSVSPGQGNEQYF
cdr3_nt: TGTGCCAGCAGTGTGTCCCCGGGACAGGGAAACGAGCAGTACTTC
v_call: TRBV25-1
cdr3_length: 15
j_call: TRBJ2-7
clone_size: once
d_call: TRBD1

cdr3_aa: CASSLAGGYTGELFF
cdr3_nt: TGTGCCAGCAGCTTGGCTGGAGGGTACACCGGGGAGCTGTTTTTT
v_call: TRBV5-8
cdr3_length: 15
j_call: TRBJ2-2
clone_size: few
d_call: -

cdr3_aa: CASTLTGNYGYTF
cdr3_nt: TGTGCCAGCACCCTAACAGGGAACTATGGCTACACCTTC
v_call: TRBV2
cdr3_length: 13
j_call: TRBJ1-2
clone_size: -
d_call: -

cdr3_aa: CASTGTSGPTYEQYF
cdr3_nt: TGTGCCAGCACCGGGACTAGCGGGCCGACCTACGAGCAGTACTTC
v_call: TRBV27
cdr3_length: 15
j_call: TRBJ2-7
clone_size: -
d_call: TRBD2

cdr3_aa: CASSLGGPLPYEQYF
cdr3_nt: TGTGCCAGCAGCTTGGGGGGTCCTCTACCCTACGAGCAGTACTTC
v_call: TRBV7-8
cdr3_length: 15
j_call: TRBJ2-7
clone_size: -
d_call: -

cdr3_aa: CASSPGQLPTTDTQYF
cdr3_nt: TGTGCCAGCAGCCCGGGACAGCTTCCCACCACAGATACGCAGTATTTT
v_call: TRBV9
cdr3_length: 16
j_call: TRBJ2-3
clone_size: few
d_call: TRBD1

cdr3_aa: CASSPTRGESSYNEQFF
cdr3_nt: TGTGCCAGCAGCCCAACCCGGGGGGAGAGCTCCTACAATGAGCAGTTCTTC
v_call: TRBV9
cdr3_length: 17
j_call: TRBJ2-1
clone_size: -
d_call: TRBD2

cdr3_aa: CATSSPTTGAETGELFF
cdr3_nt: TGTGCCACCAGCAGTCCAACGACAGGGGCTGAGACCGGGGAGCTGTTTTTT
v_call: TRBV15
cdr3_length: 17
j_call: TRBJ2-2
clone_size: -
d_call: TRBD1

cdr3_aa: CASRRQEISGNTIYF
cdr3_nt: TGTGCCAGTAGGCGACAGGAGATCTCTGGAAACACCATATATTTT
v_call: TRBV19
cdr3_length: 15
j_call: TRBJ1-3
clone_size: once
d_call: -

cdr3_aa: CASSYLGSLFEAFF
cdr3_nt: TGTGCCAGCAGTTACTTGGGCAGCCTCTTTGAAGCTTTCTTT
v_call: TRBV6-2/TRBV6-3
cdr3_length: 14
j_call: TRBJ1-1
clone_size: -
d_call: -

cdr3_aa: CASSPGQGNYGYTF
cdr3_nt: TGCGCCAGCAGCCCGGGACAGGGAAACTATGGCTACACCTTC
v_call: TRBV5-1
cdr3_length: 14
j_call: TRBJ1-2
clone_size: -
d_call: TRBD1

cdr3_aa: CASSLSPGKEQFF
cdr3_nt: TGTGCCAGCAGCTTATCCCCGGGTAAAGAGCAGTTCTTC
v_call: TRBV7-9
cdr3_length: 13
j_call: TRBJ2-1
clone_size: once
d_call: -

cdr3_aa: CASSPITGTGKGTF
cdr3_nt: TGTGCCAGCAGTCCGATTACCGGGACAGGAAAGGGGACCTTC
v_call: TRBV2
cdr3_length: 14
j_call: TRBJ1-2
clone_size: -
d_call: TRBD1

cdr3_aa: CASSRTRLPGSNTGELFF
cdr3_nt: TGTGCCAGCAGCCGCACCCGACTCCCTGGGTCGAACACCGGGGAGCTGTTTTTT
v_call: TRBV4-2
cdr3_length: 18
j_call: TRBJ2-2
clone_size: once
d_call: -

cdr3_aa: CASSTGNAGNTIYF
cdr3_nt: TGTGCCAGCAGCACAGGGAATGCGGGAAACACCATATATTTT
v_call: TRBV6-5
cdr3_length: 14
j_call: TRBJ1-3
clone_size: -
d_call: -

cdr3_aa: CASSKGRGDAYNEQFF
cdr3_nt: TGCGCCAGCAGCAAAGGGAGGGGGGACGCCTACAATGAGCAGTTCTTC
v_call: TRBV5-1
cdr3_length: 16
j_call: TRBJ2-1
clone_size: -
d_call: -

cdr3_aa: CASSQGGLAGTFYEQYF
cdr3_nt: TGTGCCAGCAGCCAAGGGGGACTAGCGGGGACTTTTTACGAGCAGTACTTC
v_call: TRBV4-2
cdr3_length: 17
j_call: TRBJ2-7
clone_size: -
d_call: TRBD2

cdr3_aa: CASSLGTGGTGELFF
cdr3_nt: TGTGCCAGCAGCTTGGGGACAGGGGGCACCGGGGAGCTGTTTTTT
v_call: TRBV6-5
cdr3_length: 15
j_call: TRBJ2-2
clone_size: -
d_call: TRBD1

cdr3_aa: CATSEPGQSNQPQHF
cdr3_nt: TGTGCCACCAGTGAACCCGGACAGTCCAATCAGCCCCAGCATTTT
v_call: TRBV24-1
cdr3_length: 15
j_call: TRBJ1-5
clone_size: -
d_call: -

cdr3_aa: CASSFDAQDGYTF
cdr3_nt: TGTGCCAGCAGCTTCGATGCCCAGGATGGCTACACCTTC
v_call: TRBV7-6
cdr3_length: 13
j_call: TRBJ1-2
clone_size: few
d_call: -

cdr3_aa: CASSTRLARSGNTIYF
cdr3_nt: TGTGCCAGTAGTACCCGACTGGCCCGCTCTGGAAACACCATATATTTT
v_call: TRBV19
cdr3_length: 16
j_call: TRBJ1-3
clone_size: -
d_call: -

cdr3_aa: CATSRRRTGELFF
cdr3_nt: TGTGCCACCAGCAGGCGGCGAACAGGGGAGCTGTTTTTT
v_call: TRBV15
cdr3_length: 13
j_call: TRBJ2-2
clone_size: -
d_call: -

cdr3_aa: CASSPGSTDTQYF
cdr3_nt: TGTGCCAGCTCACCCGGTAGCACAGATACGCAGTATTTT
v_call: TRBV18
cdr3_length: 13
j_call: TRBJ2-3
clone_size: -
d_call: -

cdr3_aa: CASSLGLSSFSTNEKLFF
cdr3_nt: TGTGCCAGCAGCTTAGGTTTGTCCAGTTTTTCAACTAATGAAAAACTGTTTTTT
v_call: TRBV7-8
cdr3_length: 18
j_call: TRBJ1-4
clone_size: -
d_call: -

cdr3_aa: CASSLGPQGTSYEQYF
cdr3_nt: TGTGCCAGCAGCTTGGGACCGCAGGGAACTTCCTACGAGCAGTACTTC
v_call: TRBV5-6
cdr3_length: 16
j_call: TRBJ2-7
clone_size: -
d_call: -

cdr3_aa: CASSHRWADSSEENQPQHF
cdr3_nt: TGCGCCAGCAGCCACCGCTGGGCGGACAGCTCCGAGGAGAATCAGCCCCAGCATTTT
v_call: TRBV4-1
cdr3_length: 19
j_call: TRBJ1-5
clone_size: -
d_call: -

cdr3_aa: CASLAGLSETQYF
cdr3_nt: TGTGCCAGTCTAGCGGGGTTATCAGAGACCCAGTACTTC
v_call: TRBV6-5
cdr3_length: 13
j_call: TRBJ2-5
clone_size: -
d_call: TRBD2

cdr3_aa: CASSHNPGMQETQYF
cdr3_nt: TGTGCCAGCAGCCACAATCCGGGGATGCAAGAGACCCAGTACTTC
v_call: TRBV11-2
cdr3_length: 15
j_call: TRBJ2-5
clone_size: -
d_call: -

cdr3_aa: CASSLIPSTGELFF
cdr3_nt: TGCGCCAGCAGCCTAATCCCCTCGACCGGGGAGCTGTTTTTT
v_call: TRBV5-1
cdr3_length: 14
j_call: TRBJ2-2
clone_size: -
d_call: -

cdr3_aa: CASSPDGFSSTDTQYF
cdr3_nt: TGTGCCAGCAGCCCTGACGGGTTCTCTAGCACAGATACGCAGTATTTT
v_call: TRBV27
cdr3_length: 16
j_call: TRBJ2-3
clone_size: -
d_call: -

cdr3_aa: CASRARGTVANYGYTF
cdr3_nt: TGCGCCAGCAGGGCGCGTGGGACAGTAGCTAACTATGGCTACACCTTC
v_call: TRBV10-2
cdr3_length: 16
j_call: TRBJ1-2
clone_size: -
d_call: TRBD1

cdr3_aa: CASSYTDRSSYEQYF
cdr3_nt: TGTGCCAGCAGTTACACAGACAGAAGCTCCTACGAGCAGTACTTC
v_call: TRBV27
cdr3_length: 15
j_call: TRBJ2-7
clone_size: once
d_call: -

cdr3_aa: CASSQEGRGRDYEQYF
cdr3_nt: TGTGCCAGCAGCCAAGAAGGGCGGGGCAGGGACTACGAGCAGTACTTC
v_call: TRBV3-1/TRBV3-2
cdr3_length: 16
j_call: TRBJ2-7
clone_size: -
d_call: -

cdr3_aa: CASSLTGSTEAFF
cdr3_nt: TGCGCCAGCAGCTTAACAGGGAGCACTGAAGCTTTCTTT
v_call: TRBV5-1
cdr3_length: 13
j_call: TRBJ1-1
clone_size: -
d_call: -

cdr3_aa: CAAWASFSYEQYF
cdr3_nt: TGTGCCGCGTGGGCGAGTTTCTCCTACGAGCAGTACTTC
v_call: TRBV6-5
cdr3_length: 13
j_call: TRBJ2-7
clone_size: -
d_call: -

cdr3_aa: CASSHPGGRNEQYF
cdr3_nt: TGTGCCAGCAGCCACCCAGGGGGGAGGAACGAGCAGTACTTC
v_call: TRBV5-6
cdr3_length: 14
j_call: TRBJ2-7
clone_size: -
d_call: -

cdr3_aa: CATREGSTNEKLFF
cdr3_nt: TGTGCCACCCGAGAGGGTTCGACTAATGAAAAACTGTTTTTT
v_call: TRBV27
cdr3_length: 14
j_call: TRBJ1-4
clone_size: -
d_call: -

cdr3_aa: CASSCPTGKIEGYTF
cdr3_nt: TGTGCCAGCAGCTGCCCGACAGGTAAGATTGAGGGCTACACCTTC
v_call: TRBV5-5
cdr3_length: 15
j_call: TRBJ1-2
clone_size: -
d_call: -

cdr3_aa: CASSYSTGLAGANTGELFF
cdr3_nt: TGTGCCAGCAGTTACTCGACGGGACTAGCGGGGGCGAACACCGGGGAGCTGTTTTTT
v_call: TRBV6-2/TRBV6-3
cdr3_length: 19
j_call: TRBJ2-2
clone_size: -
d_call: TRBD2

cdr3_aa: CASSALTGDVTEAFF
cdr3_nt: TGTGCCAGCAGCGCCTTGACAGGGGATGTCACTGAAGCTTTCTTT
v_call: TRBV9
cdr3_length: 15
j_call: TRBJ1-1
clone_size: few
d_call: TRBD1